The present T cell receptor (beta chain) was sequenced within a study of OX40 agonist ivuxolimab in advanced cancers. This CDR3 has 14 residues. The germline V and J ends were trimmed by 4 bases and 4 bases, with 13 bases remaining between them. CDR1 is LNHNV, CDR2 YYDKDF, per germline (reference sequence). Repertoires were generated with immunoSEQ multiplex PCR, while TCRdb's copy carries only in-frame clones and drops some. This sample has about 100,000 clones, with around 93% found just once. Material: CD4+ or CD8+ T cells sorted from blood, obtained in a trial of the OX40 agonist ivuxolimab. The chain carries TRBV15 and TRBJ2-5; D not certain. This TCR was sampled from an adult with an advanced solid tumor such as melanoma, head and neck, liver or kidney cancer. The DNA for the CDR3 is TGTGCCACCAGCATGGGTAGAAACGGAGAGACCCAGTACTTC. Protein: CATSMGRNGETQYF.